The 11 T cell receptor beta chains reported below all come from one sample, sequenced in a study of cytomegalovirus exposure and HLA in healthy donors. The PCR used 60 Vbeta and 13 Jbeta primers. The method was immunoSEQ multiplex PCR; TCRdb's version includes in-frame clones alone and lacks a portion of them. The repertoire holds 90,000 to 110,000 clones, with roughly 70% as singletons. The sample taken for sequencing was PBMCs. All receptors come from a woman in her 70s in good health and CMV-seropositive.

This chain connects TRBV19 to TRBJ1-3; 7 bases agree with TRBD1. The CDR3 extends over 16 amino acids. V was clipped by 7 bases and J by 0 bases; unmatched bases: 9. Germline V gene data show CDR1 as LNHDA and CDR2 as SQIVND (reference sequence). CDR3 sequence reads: CASNHAGGLSGNTIYF. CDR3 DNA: TGTGCCAGTAACCACGCAGGGGGACTCTCTGGAAACACCATATATTTT.

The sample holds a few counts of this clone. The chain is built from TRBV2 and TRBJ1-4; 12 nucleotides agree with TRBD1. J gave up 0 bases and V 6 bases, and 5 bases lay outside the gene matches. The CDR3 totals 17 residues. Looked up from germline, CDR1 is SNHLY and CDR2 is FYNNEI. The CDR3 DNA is TGTGCCAGCAGGAGGGGACAGGGGGCGGCAACTAATGAAAAACTGTTTTTT. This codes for CASRRGQGAATNEKLFF. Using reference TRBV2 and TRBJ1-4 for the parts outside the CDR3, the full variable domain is EPEVTQTPSHQVTQMGQEVILRCVPISNHLYFYWYRQILGQKVEFLVSFYNNEISEKSEIFDDQFSVERPDGSNFTLKIRSTKLEDSAMYFCASRRGQGAATNEKLFFGSGTQLSVL.

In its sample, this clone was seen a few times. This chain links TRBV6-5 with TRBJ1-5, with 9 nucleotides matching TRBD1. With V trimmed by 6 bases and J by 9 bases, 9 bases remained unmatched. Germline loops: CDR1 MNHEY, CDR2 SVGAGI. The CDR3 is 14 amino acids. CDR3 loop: CASRPNRGPAPQHF. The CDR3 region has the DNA TGTGCCAGCAGGCCGAACAGGGGGCCGGCGCCCCAGCATTTT.

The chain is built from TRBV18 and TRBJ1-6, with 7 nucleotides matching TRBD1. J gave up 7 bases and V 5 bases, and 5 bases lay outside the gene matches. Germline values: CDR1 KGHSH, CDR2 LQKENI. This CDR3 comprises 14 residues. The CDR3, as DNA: TGTGCCAGCTCAGACGGGACAGACAATTCACCCCTCCACTTT. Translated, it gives CASSDGTDNSPLHF.

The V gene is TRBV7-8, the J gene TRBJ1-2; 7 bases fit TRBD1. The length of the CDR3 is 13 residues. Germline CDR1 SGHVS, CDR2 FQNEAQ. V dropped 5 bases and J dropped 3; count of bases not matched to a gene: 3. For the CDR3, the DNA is TGTGCCAGCAGCACAGACAGGGACTATGGCTACACCTTC. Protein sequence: CASSTDRDYGYTF.

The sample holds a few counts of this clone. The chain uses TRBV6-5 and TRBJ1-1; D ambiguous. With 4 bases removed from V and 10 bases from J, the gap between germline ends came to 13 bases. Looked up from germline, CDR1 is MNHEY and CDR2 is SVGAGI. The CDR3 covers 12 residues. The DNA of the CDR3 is TGTGCCAGCAGTTCCCTGATCGGCGGAGCTTTCTTT. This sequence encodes CASSSLIGGAFF.

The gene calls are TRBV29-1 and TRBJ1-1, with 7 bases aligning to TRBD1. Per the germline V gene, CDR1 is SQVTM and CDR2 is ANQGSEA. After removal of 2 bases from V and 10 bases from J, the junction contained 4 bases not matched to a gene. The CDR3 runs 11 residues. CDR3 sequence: CSVERAGGAFF. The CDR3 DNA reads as TGCAGCGTTGAAAGGGCAGGGGGAGCTTTCTTT.

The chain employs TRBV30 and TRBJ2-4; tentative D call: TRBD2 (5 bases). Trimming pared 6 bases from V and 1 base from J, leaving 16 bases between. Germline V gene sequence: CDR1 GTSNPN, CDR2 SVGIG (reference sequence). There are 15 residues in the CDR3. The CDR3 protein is CACTPRGPAKNIQYF. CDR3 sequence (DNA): TGTGCCTGCACCCCCCGCGGGCCGGCCAAAAACATTCAGTACTTC.

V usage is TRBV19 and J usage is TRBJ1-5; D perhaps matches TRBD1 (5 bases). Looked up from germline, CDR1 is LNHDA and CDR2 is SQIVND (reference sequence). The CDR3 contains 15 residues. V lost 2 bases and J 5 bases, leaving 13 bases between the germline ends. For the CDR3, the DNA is TGTGCCAGTAGTATATTAGTCCAGGGTGATCAGCCCCAGCATTTT. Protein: CASSILVQGDQPQHF.

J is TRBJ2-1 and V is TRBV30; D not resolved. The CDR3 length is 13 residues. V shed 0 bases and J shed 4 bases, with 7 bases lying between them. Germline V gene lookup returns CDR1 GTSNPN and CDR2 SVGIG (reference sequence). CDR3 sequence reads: CAWSVPGYNEQFF. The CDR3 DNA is TGTGCCTGGAGTGTTCCCGGTTACAATGAGCAGTTCTTC.

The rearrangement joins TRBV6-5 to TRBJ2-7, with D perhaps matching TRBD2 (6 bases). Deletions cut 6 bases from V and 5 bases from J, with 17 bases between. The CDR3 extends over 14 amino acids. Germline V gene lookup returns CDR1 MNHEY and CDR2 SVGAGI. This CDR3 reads CASSPSSVGNEQYF. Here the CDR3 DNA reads TGTGCCAGCAGCCCCTCTAGCGTAGGGAACGAGCAGTACTTC.